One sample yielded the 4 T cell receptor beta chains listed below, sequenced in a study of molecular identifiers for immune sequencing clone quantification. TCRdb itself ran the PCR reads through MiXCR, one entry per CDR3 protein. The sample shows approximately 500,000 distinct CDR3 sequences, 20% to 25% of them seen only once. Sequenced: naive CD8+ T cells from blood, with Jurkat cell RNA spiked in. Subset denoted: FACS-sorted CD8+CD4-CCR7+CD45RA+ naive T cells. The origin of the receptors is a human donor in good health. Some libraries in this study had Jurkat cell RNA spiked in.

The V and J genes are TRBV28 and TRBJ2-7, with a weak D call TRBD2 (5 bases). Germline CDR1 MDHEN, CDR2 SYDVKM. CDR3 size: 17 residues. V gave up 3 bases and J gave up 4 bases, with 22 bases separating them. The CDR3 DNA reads TGTGCCAGCAGTTTTCCGAGGGCGAGGGAGACAAGGTACGAGCAGTACTTC. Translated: CASSFPRARETRYEQYF.

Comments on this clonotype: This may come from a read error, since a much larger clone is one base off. DNA for the CDR3: TGCGCCAGCAGCTCTCGGACAGGGTCAAGGGAGCAGTACTTC. This sequence encodes CASSSRTGSREQYF. The rearrangement joins TRBV4-1 to TRBJ2-7; 8 positions match TRBD1. There are 14 residues in the CDR3. V trimming: 5 bases; J trimming: 7 bases; junction bases outside the gene matches: 10. In germline, CDR1 is MGHRA, CDR2 YSYEKL.

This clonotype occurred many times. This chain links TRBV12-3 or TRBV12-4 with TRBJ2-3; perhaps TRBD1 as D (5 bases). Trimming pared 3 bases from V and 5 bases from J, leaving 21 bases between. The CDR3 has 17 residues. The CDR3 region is CASSFDREDTPQDTQYF. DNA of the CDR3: TGTGCCAGCAGTTTTGATAGAGAGGACACCCCTCAAGATACGCAGTATTTT.

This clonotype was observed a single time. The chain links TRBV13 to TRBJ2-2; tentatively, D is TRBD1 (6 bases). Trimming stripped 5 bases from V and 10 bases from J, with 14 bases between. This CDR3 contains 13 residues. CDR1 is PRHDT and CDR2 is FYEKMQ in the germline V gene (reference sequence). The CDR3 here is CASSKGTLEELFF. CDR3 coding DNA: TGTGCCAGCAGCAAAGGGACACTCGAGGAGCTGTTTTTT.